Below, 26 T cell receptor beta chains from the same sample are listed, as sequenced in a study of PD-1 blockade in classical Hodgkin lymphoma. Sequenced by immunoSEQ multiplex PCR; TCRdb stores in-frame clones only, minus some. This sample has about 150,000 clones; around 73% occur once, and the top ten carry 9.2%. With no exception, relapse followed autologous stem cell transplantation in all patients, and brentuximab vedotin exposure varied. This specimen consisted of peripheral blood mononuclear cells (PBMCs), obtained before the second cycle of nivolumab. Receptor source: a human donor with classical Hodgkin lymphoma.

The table lists this clone with a count of one. The rearrangement links TRBV6-1 to TRBJ2-7; 8 bases map to TRBD2. Germline CDR1 is MNHNS and CDR2 is SASEGT. The junction had 6 bases not matched to a gene; V was cut back by 2 bases and J by 3 bases. The CDR3 is 15 residues long. The CDR3 spells CASSEFGGGLYEQYF. For the CDR3, the DNA is TGTGCCAGCAGTGAATTCGGCGGGGGGCTCTACGAGCAGTACTTC.

CDR3 nucleotide sequence: TGTGCCATCAGTGAGTCCGAGCCCCAAGAGACCCAGTACTTC. Encoded protein: CAISESEPQETQYF. The J gene is TRBJ2-5, the V gene TRBV10-3, with D hard to call. This CDR3 has 14 amino acids. Deletions cut 0 bases from V and 1 base from J, with 6 bases between. CDR1 is ENHRY and CDR2 is SYGVKD in the germline V gene.

CDR3 sequence reads: CASSFSARSGNYGYTF. CDR3 in DNA: TGTGCCAGCAGCTTTTCTGCTCGGTCGGGGAACTATGGCTACACCTTC. The chain uses TRBV7-3 and TRBJ1-2; D ambiguous. Germline loops: CDR1 SGHTA, CDR2 FQGTGA. Deletions cut 3 bases from V and 2 bases from J, with 16 bases between. The CDR3 has 16 amino acids.

The table lists this clone with a count of one. The CDR3 loop is CASSQDWAGNTEAFF. The CDR3 DNA reads as TGCGCCAGCAGCCAAGACTGGGCCGGGAACACTGAAGCTTTCTTT. The chain links TRBV4-1 to TRBJ1-1; no clear D gene. The germline gives CDR1 MGHRA, CDR2 YSYEKL. V lost 0 bases and J 1 base, leaving 9 bases between the germline ends. The CDR3 is 15 amino acids.

The CDR3 reads CASSLSGLASATDTQYF. The CDR3, as DNA: TGTGCCAGCAGCTTATCCGGACTAGCGAGTGCCACAGATACGCAGTATTTT. V gene TRBV11-2 combines with J gene TRBJ2-3; 9 nucleotides align to TRBD2. The germline V gene has CDR1 SGHAT and CDR2 FQNNGV. The CDR3 covers 17 residues. V dropped 2 bases and J dropped 2; count of bases not matched to a gene: 8.

This chain joins TRBV5-1 and TRBJ1-6; perhaps TRBD1 as D (5 bases). CDR1 SGHRS and CDR2 YFSETQ come from the germline V gene. Trimming cost V 4 bases and J 9 bases, with 20 bases left between them. The CDR3 length is 16 residues. CDR3 sequence reads: CASSLRDGPGGSPLHF. DNA of the CDR3: TGCGCCAGCAGCCTCCGGGACGGTCCAGGAGGTTCACCCCTCCACTTT.

J is TRBJ2-3 and V is TRBV5-4; 12 bases are a match to TRBD2. There are 16 residues in the CDR3. The J segment lost 5 bases and the V segment lost 0 bases, leaving 4 bases of the junction unmatched. CDR1 is SGHNT and CDR2 is YYREEE in the germline V gene (reference sequence). CDR3: CASSLAVTSGRDTQYF. In nucleotides, the CDR3 is TGTGCCAGCAGCTTGGCCGTGACTAGCGGGAGAGATACGCAGTATTTT.

The chain joins TRBV28 to TRBJ1-1; D remains ambiguous. V was trimmed by 7 bases and J by 5 bases, leaving 17 bases between them. This CDR3 spans 14 amino acids. In germline, CDR1 is MDHEN, CDR2 SYDVKM. The CDR3 reads CASTLQAMRTEAFF. CDR3 nucleotide sequence: TGTGCCAGCACGTTACAAGCTATGAGGACTGAAGCTTTCTTT.

About this clone itself: It differs at one base from a far larger clone, so likely a read error. J is TRBJ1-1 and V is TRBV7-8; the D gene is possibly TRBD1 (5 bases). The CDR3 runs to 13 residues. Germline CDR1 reads SGHVS; CDR2 reads FQNEAQ. The germline V and J ends were trimmed by 3 bases and 1 base, with 6 bases remaining between them. The CDR3 coding sequence is TGTGCCAGCAGCTTGACAGAGAACACTGAAGCTTTCTTT. It translates to CASSLTENTEAFF.

This clone occurred a few times. The chain recombines TRBV15 with TRBJ2-3; 10 bases are a match to TRBD2. This CDR3 region has 15 residues. Germline V lookup: CDR1 LNHNV, CDR2 YYDKDF (reference sequence). V lost 2 bases and J lost 5; bases outside the gene matches: 4. The CDR3 spells CATSRLAGAGDTQYF. In DNA form, the CDR3 reads TGTGCCACCAGCAGACTAGCGGGGGCAGGAGATACGCAGTATTTT.

As DNA, the CDR3 is TGCGCCAGCAGTCCCACCTCATTAGGGATCGGACTGTTTTTT. Amino acid sequence: CASSPTSLGIGLFF. This chain connects TRBV5-1 to TRBJ1-4, with D hard to call. Germline V gene sequence: CDR1 SGHRS, CDR2 YFSETQ. The CDR3 has 14 residues. V was clipped by 5 bases and J by 13 bases, with 21 bases between them.

The chain has TRBV19 and TRBJ2-6, with D possibly matching TRBD1 (6 bases). V shed 7 bases and J shed 2 bases, with 9 bases lying between them. The CDR3 runs 14 residues. Germline lookup yields CDR1 LNHDA and CDR2 SQIVND (reference sequence). CDR3 in amino acids: CASIPGAGANVLTF. The CDR3 bases are TGTGCCAGTATTCCAGGGGCTGGGGCCAACGTCCTGACTTTC. The variable domain in full, completed from reference TRBV19 and TRBJ2-6, reads DGGITQSPKYLFRKEGQNVTLSCEQNLNHDAMYWYRQDPGQGLRLIYYSQIVNDFQKGDIAEGYSVSREKKESFPLTVTSAQKNPTAFYLCASIPGAGANVLTFGAGSRLTVL.

The chain employs TRBV13 and TRBJ2-5; tentatively, D is TRBD2 (5 bases). The end of the DNA fits TRBJ2-7 better, so the J call may be wrong. The CDR3 consists of 14 residues. Germline values: CDR1 PRHDT, CDR2 FYEKMQ (reference sequence). The CDR3 region is CASSSWGVNYEQYF. The CDR3 bases are TGTGCCAGCAGCTCGTGGGGAGTTAACTACGAGCAGTACTTC.

The chain joins TRBV6-5 to TRBJ2-1, with 15 bases lining up with TRBD2. The CDR3 consists of 15 residues. V shed 6 bases and J 7 bases; nucleotides not matched to a gene: 4. Germline CDR1 is MNHEY and CDR2 is SVGAGI. The CDR3 protein is CASSDGTSGGNEQFF. Here the CDR3 DNA reads TGTGCCAGCAGCGATGGGACTAGCGGGGGGAATGAGCAGTTCTTC.

This clone was found once. The rearrangement uses TRBV7-2 and TRBJ2-5; TRBD2 matches 7 bases. J lost 1 base, V lost 3 bases, and 5 bases had no gene match. The CDR3 consists of 15 residues. CDR1 is SGHTA and CDR2 is FQGNSA in the germline V gene. Here the CDR3 reads CASSFWGGPQETQYF. CDR3 DNA: TGTGCCAGCAGCTTTTGGGGGGGACCCCAAGAGACCCAGTACTTC.

This clone came up a few times. The rearrangement uses TRBV29-1 and TRBJ1-1, with D unresolved. The germline V gene has CDR1 SQVTM and CDR2 ANQGSEA. The CDR3 is 9 residues long. Trimming pared 3 bases from V and 8 bases from J, leaving 4 bases between. This chain's CDR3 is CSVETEAFF. In DNA form, the CDR3 reads TGCAGCGTTGAGACAGAAGCTTTCTTT.

Of note for this clone: The same CDR3 can be traced to other DNA sequences in this sample. The chain carries TRBV7-9 and TRBJ1-2; D might be TRBD1 (5 bases). There are 13 residues in the CDR3. Trimming shortened V by 0 bases and J by 6 bases, and 8 bases separated the two germline ends. The V gene's germline CDR1 is SEHNR and CDR2 FQNEAQ (reference sequence). In DNA, the CDR3 is TGTGCCAGCAGCTTAGCAGGGGCCGATGGCTACACCTTC. Translation gives CASSLAGADGYTF.

This sequence joins TRBV7-2 and TRBJ2-7; TRBD2 aligns across 9 bases. Looked up from germline, CDR1 is SGHTA and CDR2 is FQGNSA. J lost 2 bases, V lost 1 base, and 9 bases had no gene match. This CDR3 is 17 amino acids long. The CDR3 bases are TGTGCCAGCAGCTTAGTAGGGGGGACTAGCTTCCCCTACGAGCAGTACTTC. This translates into CASSLVGGTSFPYEQYF.

This chain links TRBV9 with TRBJ1-5, with 7 bases aligning to TRBD1. J gave up 2 bases and V 2 bases, and 1 base lay outside the gene matches. The germline V gene has CDR1 SGDLS and CDR2 YYNGEE. This CDR3 is built from 14 residues. Here the CDR3 reads CASSVTGGNQPQHF. CDR3 in DNA: TGTGCCAGCAGCGTTACAGGGGGCAATCAGCCCCAGCATTTT.

The chain combines TRBV5-4 with TRBJ2-5, with 8 bases that match TRBD1. Germline CDR1 is SGHNT and CDR2 is YYREEE (reference sequence). The length of the CDR3 is 13 residues. With V trimmed by 5 bases and J by 4 bases, 4 bases remained unmatched. The CDR3 is CASSTGTGETQYF. The CDR3 DNA reads as TGTGCCAGCAGTACCGGGACAGGAGAGACCCAGTACTTC.

The chain joins TRBV30 to TRBJ2-7; the D gene is possibly TRBD1 (6 bases). Trimming shortened V by 2 bases and J by 4 bases, and 12 bases separated the two germline ends. Germline-derived CDR1 and CDR2 are GTSNPN and SVGIG (reference sequence). The CDR3 spans 13 residues. The CDR3 coding sequence is TGTGCCTGGAGTAGAGGACAGACTTACGAGCAGTACTTC. Protein sequence: CAWSRGQTYEQYF.

This clone has ten or more counts. The V call is TRBV7-9, the J call TRBJ2-2; no definite D call. This CDR3 contains 13 residues. Trimming cost V 3 bases and J 4 bases, with 6 bases left between them. Germline assignment: CDR1 SEHNR and CDR2 FQNEAQ (reference sequence). The CDR3 loop reads CASSFPGTGELFF. In DNA form, the CDR3 reads TGTGCCAGCAGCTTCCCAGGCACCGGGGAGCTGTTTTTT.

The rearrangement joins TRBV6-5 to TRBJ2-7, with D hard to call. The germline V gene encodes CDR1 MNHEY and CDR2 SVGAGI. This CDR3 spans 14 amino acids. V was cut by 2 bases and J by 1 base, with 9 bases left in between. The CDR3 protein is CASSYHSRSYEQYF. The CDR3, as DNA: TGTGCCAGCAGTTACCACAGCCGTTCCTACGAGCAGTACTTC.

The chain is built from TRBV7-8 and TRBJ2-7; 11 bases agree with TRBD2. The germline V gene has CDR1 SGHVS and CDR2 FQNEAQ. The CDR3 is 15 residues long. The J segment lost 5 bases and the V segment lost 5 bases, leaving 8 bases of the junction unmatched. The DNA of the CDR3 is TGTGCCAGCAGCCTTACTAGCGGGAGTATCCACGAGCAGTACTTC. It yields the protein CASSLTSGSIHEQYF.

The chain combines TRBV11-2 with TRBJ1-1; D might be TRBD1 (6 bases). Trimming cost V 4 bases and J 0 bases, with 18 bases left between them. This CDR3 has 17 residues. Germline CDR1 is SGHAT and CDR2 is FQNNGV. Written as DNA, the CDR3 is TGTGCCAGCAGCTCCCAGGTGAGGGGGGGCGTGAACACTGAAGCTTTCTTT. This gives the protein CASSSQVRGGVNTEAFF.

This sequence joins TRBV19 and TRBJ1-2; D unresolved. Trimming shortened V by 3 bases and J by 4 bases, and 9 bases separated the two germline ends. CDR3 length: 13 residues. Germline V lookup: CDR1 LNHDA, CDR2 SQIVND (reference sequence). DNA for the CDR3: TGTGCCAGTAGTATTTCACACGGCTATGGCTACACCTTC. This sequence encodes CASSISHGYGYTF.